This TCR beta chain was retrieved from a study of spatial heterogeneity in lung cancer. Stated time point: sample taken at primary tumor resection. TCRdb used MiXCR to reprocess the 5' RACE reads, holding one entry per CDR3 protein. Of about 1,100 distinct CDR3 sequences in the sample, less than 15% were seen once. This clonotype was recorded a few times. At one end the junction does not follow the germline gene, possibly because of a read error. This beta chain represents an off-target read in a library built for alpha chains; its size is of limited meaning. The CDR3 is made up of 16 amino acids. CDR1 is MNHNY and CDR2 is SVGAGI in the germline V gene (reference sequence).

The sample was normal lung tissue next to the tumor, taken at surgery. The rearrangement joins TRBV6-6 to TRBJ2-3; 12 positions match TRBD1. This clonotype was sampled from a female donor with early-stage non-small cell lung cancer. In DNA, the CDR3 is TGTGCCAGCAGTTACTCCGGGACAGGGGGCACCGATACGCAGTATTTT. This gives the protein CASSYSGTGGTDTQYF.